A selection of T cell receptor beta chains follows, all from one sample in a study of regulatory T cells in long-lasting Graves disease. MiXCR, applied by TCRdb to the multiplex PCR reads, yields one record per CDR3 protein. This table holds a few hundred thousand distinct CDR3 sequences, 20% to 25% found once. The sequenced sample was peripheral blood mononuclear cells (PBMCs), obtained at new diagnosis, from a patient treated with antithyroid drugs. Receptor source: a female donor with Graves disease. Each CDR3 is given with its conserved first and last residue. The order of the fields is J gene, clone size, V gene, D gene, CDR3 DNA, CDR3 protein. D genes are given only for firm matches. Some rows mark clone size as missing; the rest say once, few, many or name a class of expanded clone.

J: TRBJ2-5; size: NA; V: TRBV7-9; D: NA; DNA: TGTGCCAGCGGAGATAGCCGGATTCAAGTGACCCAGTACTTC; CDR3: CASGDSRIQVTQYF
J: TRBJ2-7; size: NA; V: TRBV2; D: TRBD1; DNA: TGTGCCAGCAGTGCTTATCCCGGGACAGCAGACCACGAGCAGTACTTC; CDR3: CASSAYPGTADHEQYF
J: TRBJ2-7; size: many; V: TRBV6-2/TRBV6-3; D: TRBD2; DNA: TGTGCCAGCAGTTACCCGCTAGCGGGGGGCAACGAGCAGTACTTC; CDR3: CASSYPLAGGNEQYF
J: TRBJ1-6; size: few; V: TRBV19; D: NA; DNA: TGTGCCAGTAACGCGCTAAAGAATTCACCCCTCCACTTT; CDR3: CASNALKNSPLHF
J: TRBJ1-6; size: few; V: TRBV20-1; D: TRBD1; DNA: TGCAGTGCTAGAGTGTTGACAGGGAATTCACCCCTCCACTTT; CDR3: CSARVLTGNSPLHF
J: TRBJ2-7; size: many; V: TRBV19; D: TRBD1; DNA: TGTGCCAGTAGTATAGAGGGCCCCCGGACAGGGGGTTACGAGCAGTACTTC; CDR3: CASSIEGPRTGGYEQYF
J: TRBJ2-2; size: NA; V: TRBV7-2; D: NA; DNA: TGTGCCAGCAGCTTATTGCCAGCGGGCACCGGGGAGCTGTTTTTT; CDR3: CASSLLPAGTGELFF
J: TRBJ2-1; size: many; V: TRBV10-1; D: NA; DNA: TGCGCCAGCAGTGAGGCGGGGTCCAATGAGCAGTTCTTC; CDR3: CASSEAGSNEQFF
J: TRBJ2-2; size: many; V: TRBV5-1; D: NA; DNA: TGCGCCAGCAGCTTAGGACATTCGAACACCGGGGAGCTGTTTTTT; CDR3: CASSLGHSNTGELFF
J: TRBJ2-1; size: many; V: TRBV20-1; D: NA; DNA: TGCAGTGCAAGTCTTTTGGCCGACGATGAGCAGTTCTTC; CDR3: CSASLLADDEQFF
J: TRBJ1-5; size: many; V: TRBV27; D: NA; DNA: TGTGCCAGCAGTCCTACTGGGGGCGGGAGAGACGGTCAGCCCCAGCATTTT; CDR3: CASSPTGGGRDGQPQHF
J: TRBJ2-6; size: many; V: TRBV5-1; D: NA; DNA: TGCGCCAGCAGCATACGGCCCGGGGCCAACGTCCTGACTTTC; CDR3: CASSIRPGANVLTF
J: TRBJ2-1; size: many; V: TRBV2; D: NA; DNA: TGTGCCAGCAACCCCGGGGGAGTTTACAATGAGCAGTTCTTC; CDR3: CASNPGGVYNEQFF
J: TRBJ1-1; size: NA; V: TRBV7-9; D: TRBD1; DNA: TGTGCCAGCAGCCGAGGAGGGGGCGGGATCACTGAAGCTTTCTTT; CDR3: CASSRGGGGITEAFF
J: TRBJ1-2; size: few; V: TRBV6-5; D: NA; DNA: TGTGCCAGCAGTTACACTCCAGGGGAAGGCTACACCTTC; CDR3: CASSYTPGEGYTF
J: TRBJ2-1; size: many; V: TRBV27; D: TRBD1; DNA: TGTGCCAGCACCCCACCAGGGACAGGGACACCCGGTGAGCAGTTCTTC; CDR3: CASTPPGTGTPGEQFF
J: TRBJ2-7; size: many; V: TRBV9; D: TRBD2; DNA: TGTGCCAGCAGCTCTAGCGGGGACTCCTACGAGCAGTACTTC; CDR3: CASSSSGDSYEQYF
J: TRBJ1-1; size: few; V: TRBV5-8; D: TRBD1; DNA: TGTGCCAGCAGCTTGTCAGTGACAGGGGTGACTGAAGCTTTCTTT; CDR3: CASSLSVTGVTEAFF
J: TRBJ2-7; size: many; V: TRBV5-1; D: TRBD1; DNA: TGCGCCAGCAGCCCTCGACAGGGTAACGAGCAGTACTTC; CDR3: CASSPRQGNEQYF
J: TRBJ2-7; size: NA; V: TRBV24-1; D: NA; DNA: TGTGCCACCAGTAGGGACATGCGGGGCGAGCAGTACTTC; CDR3: CATSRDMRGEQYF
J: TRBJ1-1; size: many; V: TRBV15; D: NA; DNA: TGTGCCACCAGCAGAGATCTTGTGGGGGTTGCTTTCTTT; CDR3: CATSRDLVGVAFF
J: TRBJ2-1; size: many; V: TRBV7-2; D: NA; DNA: TGTGCCAGCAGCTCCCGGGGGCCGTACAATGAGCAGTTCTTC; CDR3: CASSSRGPYNEQFF
J: TRBJ2-1; size: many; V: TRBV7-2; D: TRBD2; DNA: TGTGCCAGCAGCTTACCTGGGACTAGCGGGAGGGCGTGGAGCTCCTACAATGAGCAGTTCTTC; CDR3: CASSLPGTSGRAWSSYNEQFF
J: TRBJ2-1; size: few; V: TRBV15; D: NA; DNA: TGTGCCACCAGCAGAGATGAGGGAGGATCCGAGCAGTTCTTC; CDR3: CATSRDEGGSEQFF
J: TRBJ2-7; size: many; V: TRBV11-2; D: NA; DNA: TGTGCCAGCAGCTCTTCCCCATTTACTAGCCGGGGTCGGCGCGAGCAGTACTTC; CDR3: CASSSSPFTSRGRREQYF
J: TRBJ1-2; size: many; V: TRBV15; D: NA; DNA: TGTGCCACCAGCAGAGATAGGGCGGGTGCGAACTATGGCTACACCTTC; CDR3: CATSRDRAGANYGYTF
J: TRBJ2-7; size: NA; V: TRBV7-2; D: TRBD2; DNA: TGTGCCAGCAGCTTAAGGACTAGCGCGTACGAGCAGTACTTC; CDR3: CASSLRTSAYEQYF
J: TRBJ1-4; size: NA; V: TRBV4-2; D: TRBD1; DNA: TGTGCCAGCAGCCAAGACTGGGGACAGGGGGGTGAAAAACTGTTTTTT; CDR3: CASSQDWGQGGEKLFF
J: TRBJ2-3; size: many; V: TRBV6-2/TRBV6-3; D: TRBD2; DNA: TGTGCCAGCAGTTACTCCCCACTAGCGGGAACAGATACGCAGTATTTT; CDR3: CASSYSPLAGTDTQYF
J: TRBJ1-1; size: few; V: TRBV20-1; D: NA; DNA: TGCAGTGCTAGAGATAAGTATGAAGCTTTCTTT; CDR3: CSARDKYEAFF
J: TRBJ2-7; size: many; V: TRBV5-1; D: NA; DNA: TGCGCCAGCAGCTTGGAGCCGGGGCTGGACTACGAGCAGTACTTC; CDR3: CASSLEPGLDYEQYF
J: TRBJ2-5; size: many; V: TRBV28; D: NA; DNA: TGTGCCAGCACGGGAGAGACCCAGTACTTC; CDR3: CASTGETQYF
J: TRBJ1-2; size: many; V: TRBV9; D: NA; DNA: TGTGCCAGCAGCGCGTTTGGGGACGGCTACACCTTC; CDR3: CASSAFGDGYTF
J: TRBJ2-7; size: many; V: TRBV12-3/TRBV12-4; D: NA; DNA: TGTGCCAGCAGTTTAGGACACCCCGACAGTGGCTACGAGCAGTACTTC; CDR3: CASSLGHPDSGYEQYF
J: TRBJ2-7; size: many; V: TRBV7-2; D: NA; DNA: TGTGCCAGCAGCTTAGTATCTAGGTATGGCTTCTACGAGCAGTACTTC; CDR3: CASSLVSRYGFYEQYF
J: TRBJ2-7; size: NA; V: TRBV5-1; D: TRBD2; DNA: TGCGCCAGCAGCAGAGATACTAGCGGGGCCTACGAGCAGTACTTC; CDR3: CASSRDTSGAYEQYF
J: TRBJ2-7; size: few; V: TRBV20-1; D: NA; DNA: TGCAGTGCCCCCCCCGGACGAAACTACGAGCAGTACTTC; CDR3: CSAPPGRNYEQYF
J: TRBJ2-3; size: many; V: TRBV7-9; D: TRBD2; DNA: TGTGCCAGCAGCTTCCGACTAGCGGGTTCCACAGATACGCAGTATTTT; CDR3: CASSFRLAGSTDTQYF
J: TRBJ2-5; size: many; V: TRBV3-1; D: NA; DNA: TGTGCCAGCAGCCAAGGATGGGGGATGGCGGAGACCCAGTACTTC; CDR3: CASSQGWGMAETQYF
J: TRBJ1-6; size: few; V: TRBV14; D: TRBD1; DNA: TGTGCCAGCAGTGACAGGGTAAAATCACCCCTCCACTTT; CDR3: CASSDRVKSPLHF
J: TRBJ1-2; size: few; V: TRBV19; D: NA; DNA: TGTGCCAGTAGGACGGTGACAGGCTATGGCTACACCTTC; CDR3: CASRTVTGYGYTF